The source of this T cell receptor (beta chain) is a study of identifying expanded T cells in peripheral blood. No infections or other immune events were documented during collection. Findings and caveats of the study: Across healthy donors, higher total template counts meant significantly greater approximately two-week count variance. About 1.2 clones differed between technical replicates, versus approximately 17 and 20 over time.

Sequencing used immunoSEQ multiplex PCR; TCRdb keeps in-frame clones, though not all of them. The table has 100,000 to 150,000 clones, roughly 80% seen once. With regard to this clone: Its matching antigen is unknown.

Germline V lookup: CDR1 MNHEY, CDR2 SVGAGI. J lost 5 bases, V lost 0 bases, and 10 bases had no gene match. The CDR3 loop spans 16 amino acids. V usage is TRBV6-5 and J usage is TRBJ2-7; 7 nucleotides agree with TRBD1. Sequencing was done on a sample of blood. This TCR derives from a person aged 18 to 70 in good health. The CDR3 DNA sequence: TGTGCCAGCAGTTACTCGAATCGACAGGGAGAGGACGAGCAGTACTTC. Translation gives CASSYSNRQGEDEQYF.